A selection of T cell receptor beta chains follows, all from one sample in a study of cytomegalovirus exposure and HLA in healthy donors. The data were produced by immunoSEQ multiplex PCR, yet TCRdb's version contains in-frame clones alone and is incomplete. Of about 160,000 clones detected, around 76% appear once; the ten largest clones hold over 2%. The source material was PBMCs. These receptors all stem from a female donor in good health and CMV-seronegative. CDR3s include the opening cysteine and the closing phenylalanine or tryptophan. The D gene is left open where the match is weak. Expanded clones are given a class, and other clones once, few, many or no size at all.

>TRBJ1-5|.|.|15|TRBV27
TGTGCCAGCAGTTTAGGGCTTTATAGCAATCAGCCCCAGCATTTT
CASSLGLYSNQPQHF
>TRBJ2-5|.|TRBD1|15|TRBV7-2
TGTGCCAGCAGCTTAGACGGACAGGGTATGCAGACCCAGTACTTC
CASSLDGQGMQTQYF
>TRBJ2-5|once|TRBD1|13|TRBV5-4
TGTGCCAGCAGCTGGGACAGTGCGGAGACCCAGTACTTC
CASSWDSAETQYF
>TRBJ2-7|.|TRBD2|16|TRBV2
TGTGCCAGCAGTGATTGGCGGGGGGGACTGATCTACGAGCAGTACTTC
CASSDWRGGLIYEQYF
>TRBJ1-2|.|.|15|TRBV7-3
TGTGCCAGCAGCTTAAAGGCAGGGGAGGGCTATGGCTACACCTTC
CASSLKAGEGYGYTF
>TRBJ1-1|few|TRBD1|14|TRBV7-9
TGTGCCAGCAGCAGAGGACAGGGAGGTGCTGAAGCTTTCTTT
CASSRGQGGAEAFF
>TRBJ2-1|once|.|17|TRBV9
TGTGCCAGCAGCGCCTCTTTGCTCGCTAACTCCTACAATGAGCAGTTCTTC
CASSASLLANSYNEQFF
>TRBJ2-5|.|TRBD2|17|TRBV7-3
TGTGCCAGCAGCCTTGGGACTAGCGGGGGGGCACAAGAGACCCAGTACTTC
CASSLGTSGGAQETQYF
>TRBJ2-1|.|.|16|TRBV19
TGTGCCAGTTCCTTCCCTACAGGTGGGAACAATCGTGAGCAGTTCTTC
CASSFPTGGNNREQFF
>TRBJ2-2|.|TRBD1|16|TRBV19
TGTGCCAGTAGTCACGACAGGGGGCAAAGCACCGGGGAGCTGTTTTTT
CASSHDRGQSTGELFF
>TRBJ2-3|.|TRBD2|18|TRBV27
TGTGCCAGCAGTTTTGGACTAGCGGGGGTCCCTAGCACAGATACGCAGTATTTT
CASSFGLAGVPSTDTQYF
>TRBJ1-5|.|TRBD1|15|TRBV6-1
TGTGCCAGCAGTGAACTTGAGGGGGCCGAGGGGCCCCAGCATTTT
CASSELEGAEGPQHF
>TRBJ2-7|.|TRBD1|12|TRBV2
TGTGCCGGAGGACAGGGTTTCTACGAGCAGTACTTC
CAGGQGFYEQYF
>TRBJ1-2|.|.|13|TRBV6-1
TGTGCCAGCAAGGTCCCAGGGATTTATGGCTACACCTTC
CASKVPGIYGYTF
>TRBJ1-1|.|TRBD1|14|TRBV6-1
TGTGCCAGCAGCCCAGACAGGGGCACCCCTGAAGCTTTCTTT
CASSPDRGTPEAFF
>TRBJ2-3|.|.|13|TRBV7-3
TGTGCCAGCAGCTTAGAGGGAGCAGATACGCAGTATTTT
CASSLEGADTQYF
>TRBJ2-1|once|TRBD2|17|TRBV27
TGTGCCAGCAGTTTACTGGGACTAGCAAGCTCCTACAATGAGCAGTTCTTC
CASSLLGLASSYNEQFF
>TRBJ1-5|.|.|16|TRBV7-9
TGTTCCAGCAGCTTCTACCCAGGTCTTAGCAATCAGCCCCAGCATTTT
CSSSFYPGLSNQPQHF
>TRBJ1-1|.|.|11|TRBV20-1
TGCAGTGCTGGTAGGACACATGAAGCTTTCTTT
CSAGRTHEAFF
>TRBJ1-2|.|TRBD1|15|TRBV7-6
TGTGCCAGCAGCTTAGGACAGGGGGCTCGGTATGGCTACACCTTC
CASSLGQGARYGYTF
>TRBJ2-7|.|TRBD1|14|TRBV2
TGTGCCAGCATGGGGGGGACAGGGACGGACGAGCAGTACTTC
CASMGGTGTDEQYF
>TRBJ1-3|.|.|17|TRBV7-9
TGTGCCAGCAGCGATTCAGGGGTGCTCCCCTCTGGAAACACCATATATTTT
CASSDSGVLPSGNTIYF
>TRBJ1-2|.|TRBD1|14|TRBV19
TGTGCCAGTAGTAAGGACAGGAGAGGTGATGGCTACACCTTC
CASSKDRRGDGYTF
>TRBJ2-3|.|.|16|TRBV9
TGTGCCAGCAGTCTAAGGGGATTAACTAGCACAGATACGCAGTATTTT
CASSLRGLTSTDTQYF
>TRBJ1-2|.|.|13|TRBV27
TGTGCCAGCAGCCTCCAGGGGAACTATGGCTACACCTTC
CASSLQGNYGYTF
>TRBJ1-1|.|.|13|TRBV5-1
TGCGCCAGCAGCTCGGACGGGGAAGCTGAAGCTTTCTTT
CASSSDGEAEAFF
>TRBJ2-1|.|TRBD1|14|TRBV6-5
TGTGCCAGCAGTTACGCGCCAGGACAGGGGGCACTGTTCTTC
CASSYAPGQGALFF
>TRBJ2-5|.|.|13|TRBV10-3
TGTGCCATCAGTGAGCGGGAATTCGAGACCCAGTACTTC
CAISEREFETQYF
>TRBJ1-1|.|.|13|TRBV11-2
TGTGCCAGCAGCTTAGCTCCAGGGACTGAAGCTTTCTTT
CASSLAPGTEAFF
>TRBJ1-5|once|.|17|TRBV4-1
TGCGCCAGCAGCCGGAATATACAGGGTTTCGGCAATCAGCCCCAGCATTTT
CASSRNIQGFGNQPQHF
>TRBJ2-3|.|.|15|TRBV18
TGTGCCAGCTCACCAGGACAGCGGAGCACAGATACGCAGTATTTT
CASSPGQRSTDTQYF
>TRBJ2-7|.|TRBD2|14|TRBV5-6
TGTGCCAGCAGCAGACTAGCGGGGGACTACGAGCAGTACTTC
CASSRLAGDYEQYF
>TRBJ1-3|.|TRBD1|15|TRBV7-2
TGTGCCAGCAGCTTACAGACAGGGAATGGAAACACCATATATTTT
CASSLQTGNGNTIYF
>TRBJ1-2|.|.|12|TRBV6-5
TGTGCCAGCAGTCGCGGACAAGGTGGCTACACCTTC
CASSRGQGGYTF